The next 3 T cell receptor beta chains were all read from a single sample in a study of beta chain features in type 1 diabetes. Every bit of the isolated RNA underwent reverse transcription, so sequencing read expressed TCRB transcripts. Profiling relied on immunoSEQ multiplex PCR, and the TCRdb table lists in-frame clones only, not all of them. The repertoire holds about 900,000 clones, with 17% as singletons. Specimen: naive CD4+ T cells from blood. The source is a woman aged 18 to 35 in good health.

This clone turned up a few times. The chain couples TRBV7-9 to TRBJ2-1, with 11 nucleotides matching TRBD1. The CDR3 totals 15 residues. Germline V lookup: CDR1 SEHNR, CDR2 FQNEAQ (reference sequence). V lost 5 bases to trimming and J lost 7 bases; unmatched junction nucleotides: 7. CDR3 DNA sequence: TGTGCCAGCAGCGGTGGGACAGGGGGTGTTAATGAGCAGTTCTTC. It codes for CASSGGTGGVNEQFF.

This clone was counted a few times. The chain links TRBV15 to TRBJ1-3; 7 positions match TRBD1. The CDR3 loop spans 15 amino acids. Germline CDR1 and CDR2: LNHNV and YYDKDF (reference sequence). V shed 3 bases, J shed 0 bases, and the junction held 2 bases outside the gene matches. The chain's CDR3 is CATSRGTDSGNTIYF. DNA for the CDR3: TGTGCCACCAGCAGGGGGACAGACTCTGGAAACACCATATATTTT.

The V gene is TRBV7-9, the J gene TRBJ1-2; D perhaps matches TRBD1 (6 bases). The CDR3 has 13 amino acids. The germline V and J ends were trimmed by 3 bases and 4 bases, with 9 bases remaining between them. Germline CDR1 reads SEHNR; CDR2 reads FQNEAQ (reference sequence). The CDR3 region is CASSFRGGYGYTF. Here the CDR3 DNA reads TGTGCCAGCAGCTTCAGGGGTGGCTATGGCTACACCTTC.